These T cell receptor beta chains were read from a single sample in a study of T cells in Graves' hyperthyroidism and ophthalmopathy. TCRdb reprocessed the multiplex PCR reads with MiXCR, giving one entry per CDR3 protein. The table lists about 410,000 distinct CDR3 sequences, over 12% of them singletons. What was sequenced was blood. These receptors originate from a man in his late teens or twenties with Graves' ophthalmopathy. CDR3s include the opening cysteine and the closing phenylalanine or tryptophan. The order of the fields is J gene, D gene, V gene, clone size, CDR3 DNA, CDR3 protein. D genes are given only for firm matches. Some rows mark clone size as missing; the rest say once, few, many or name a class of expanded clone.

TRBJ2-3	NA	TRBV12-3/TRBV12-4	many	TGTGCCAGCAGTTTAGGTAGCGGCACAGATACGCAGTATTTT	CASSLGSGTDTQYF
TRBJ1-1	NA	TRBV5-1	NA	TGCGCCAGCAGATTGTTTGGGGGGAGCACTGAAGCTTTCTTT	CASRLFGGSTEAFF
TRBJ2-7	TRBD2	TRBV9	many	TGTGCCAGCAGCGTAGGGACTAGCGCCACCGAGGAGCAGTACTTC	CASSVGTSATEEQYF
TRBJ1-2	NA	TRBV7-9	many	TGTGCCGCCAACCCTGGGGGATCCTCTTCGTCCGGCTACACCTTC	CAANPGGSSSSGYTF
TRBJ1-4	NA	TRBV6-1	many	TGTGCCAGCAAGCAAGCAACTAATGAAAAACTGTTTTTT	CASKQATNEKLFF
TRBJ2-7	TRBD1	TRBV6-1	many	TGTGCCAGCAGTGGTCCGGGACAGGGGACCTACGAGCAGTACTTC	CASSGPGQGTYEQYF
TRBJ1-4	NA	TRBV19	NA	TGTGCCAGTAGTATTCGGCCGGGGTCGGAAAAACTGTTTTTT	CASSIRPGSEKLFF
TRBJ2-4	NA	TRBV14	NA	TGTGCCAGCAGCCCACAGGGTGTACTAGCCAAAAACATTCAGTACTTC	CASSPQGVLAKNIQYF
TRBJ1-3	NA	TRBV19	few	TGTGCCAGTAGTATGGGGTCCGGAAACACCATATATTTT	CASSMGSGNTIYF
TRBJ1-2	NA	TRBV4-1	few	TGCGCCAGCAGCCAAGATAAAGCTAACTATGGCTACACCTTC	CASSQDKANYGYTF
TRBJ1-2	TRBD1	TRBV20-1	few	TGCAGTGGGTTAGGGGGCAGTGCAGGCGGCTACACCTTC	CSGLGGSAGGYTF
TRBJ1-1	NA	TRBV29-1	many	TGCAGCGTTGAAGCCCGGGGTGAAGCTTTCTTT	CSVEARGEAFF
TRBJ2-7	TRBD2	TRBV9	many	TGTGCCAGCAGCGCAGTAGGAGGGAGGGAATACGAGCAGTACTTC	CASSAVGGREYEQYF
TRBJ2-3	NA	TRBV7-9	NA	TGTGCCAGCAGCTTATACGAGACAGCCGAAGATACGCAGTATTTT	CASSLYETAEDTQYF
TRBJ2-1	TRBD2	TRBV20-1	NA	TGCAGTGCTCTTTTACTAGCGGGGTCCTACAATGAGCAGTTCTTC	CSALLLAGSYNEQFF
TRBJ2-5	TRBD1	TRBV2	many	TGTGCCAGCAGTGACCTAGGGGACAGGGTAGGGCAAGAGACCCAGTACTTC	CASSDLGDRVGQETQYF
TRBJ1-6	NA	TRBV12-3/TRBV12-4	many	TGTGCCAGCAGTTCGGGGACAAACCTTAATTCACCCCTCCACTTT	CASSSGTNLNSPLHF
TRBJ2-1	NA	TRBV20-1	few	TGCAGTGCTAGAGATTTGGCTTCCTCGTACTCCTACAATGAGCAGTTCTTC	CSARDLASSYSYNEQFF
TRBJ2-2	NA	TRBV13	many	TGTGCCAGCAGCCCTAACCCTCAGGGGCCGAACACCGGGGAGCTGTTTTTT	CASSPNPQGPNTGELFF
TRBJ2-7	TRBD2	TRBV5-5	many	TGTGCCAGCAGCTGGGCCCGGACTAGCGAGGACGAGCAGTACTTC	CASSWARTSEDEQYF
TRBJ2-3	NA	TRBV7-2	many	TGTGCCAGCAATCGTCGGCTAGCGAGGCCAGATACGCAGTATTTT	CASNRRLARPDTQYF
TRBJ1-6	TRBD1	TRBV5-1	NA	TGCGCCAGCAGCCTGGGACAGGGAGGCACCTATAATTCACCCCTCCACTTT	CASSLGQGGTYNSPLHF
TRBJ2-1	TRBD2	TRBV20-1	many	TGCAGTGCCCGTTCGGGACTAGCGGAGCTCAATGAGCAGTTCTTC	CSARSGLAELNEQFF
TRBJ2-2	NA	TRBV19	few	TGTGCCAGTAGTAAGGAACAGGGATCCACCGGGGAGCTGTTTTTT	CASSKEQGSTGELFF
TRBJ1-1	NA	TRBV10-2	few	TGCGCCAGCAGTGAGTCCGGGCAGACGAACACTGAAGCTTTCTTT	CASSESGQTNTEAFF
TRBJ1-1	NA	TRBV7-8	few	TGTGCCAGCAGCTACGGGACGCTGGACGCCTTCTTT	CASSYGTLDAFF
TRBJ2-1	TRBD1	TRBV20-1	few	TGCAGTGCTAGAGATCCCAGGGGGCCCCTAGGGGATGAGCAGTTCTTC	CSARDPRGPLGDEQFF
TRBJ1-3	NA	TRBV19	many	TGTGCCAGTAGTATCCCTCCCGGCCCTGGAAACACCATATATTTT	CASSIPPGPGNTIYF
TRBJ2-5	TRBD2	TRBV12-3/TRBV12-4	many	TGTGCCAGCAGACCGACCCATCCTAGCGGTCGGTTCCAAGAGACCCAGTACTTC	CASRPTHPSGRFQETQYF
TRBJ2-1	NA	TRBV12-3/TRBV12-4	many	TGTGCCAGCAGTTTCCGCAGGGTCGATGAGCAGTTCTTC	CASSFRRVDEQFF
TRBJ2-5	NA	TRBV6-6	NA	TGTGCCAGCAGTTACTCGCGGCAGGACCAAGAGACCCAGTACTTC	CASSYSRQDQETQYF
TRBJ2-1	TRBD2	TRBV19	NA	TGTGCCCCAAGGGGAAACGGGAGGGGAGGTGAGCAGTTCTTC	CAPRGNGRGGEQFF
TRBJ2-7	NA	TRBV18	NA	TGTGCCAGCTCACAGTCCGGTAGCCCCCGGGACGAGCAGTACTTC	CASSQSGSPRDEQYF
TRBJ2-5	NA	TRBV10-3	many	TGTGCCATCAGTGAATCCAGCGGGGACAACCAAGAGACCCAGTACTTC	CAISESSGDNQETQYF
TRBJ1-6	NA	TRBV7-8	NA	TGTGCCAGCAGCGCCACAGGGATCGATTCACCCCTCCACTTT	CASSATGIDSPLHF
TRBJ2-5	NA	TRBV20-1	NA	TGCAGTGCTAGAGAGTGGTGGGAGACCCAGTACTTC	CSAREWWETQYF
TRBJ1-2	NA	TRBV25-1	NA	TGTGCCAGCCAGGACACGGCCTGGGGCTACACCTTC	CASQDTAWGYTF
TRBJ2-1	NA	TRBV20-1	many	TGCAGTGCTAGGGATTCCGAGAGGGATGAGCAGTTCTTC	CSARDSERDEQFF
TRBJ2-3	TRBD2	TRBV6-4	few	TGTGCCAGCAGTTTGCTAGCGGGACCCTCTAGCACAGATACGCAGTATTTT	CASSLLAGPSSTDTQYF
TRBJ2-5	TRBD1	TRBV3-1	many	TGTGCCAGCAGAAGGACAGGGGGCGGAGAGACCCAGTACTTC	CASRRTGGGETQYF
TRBJ1-2	TRBD1	TRBV9	few	TGTGCCAGCAGCGTAGGAGGGGGCAGCTATGGCTACACCTTC	CASSVGGGSYGYTF